This T cell receptor (beta chain) was found in a study of T cells in localized non-small cell lung cancer. The CDR3 is 15 amino acids. J was trimmed by 2 bases and V by 5 bases; bases with no gene match: 2. Germline-derived CDR1 and CDR2 are SGHAT and FQDESV (reference sequence). General study results and limits: Maximal T cell clonality occurred in uninvolved adjacent lung, with tumor ranking below it. The appearance of a median about 62 of the top 100 tumor clones was seen in adjacent lung. An association was observed between higher blood T cell density and longer overall survival. Tumor samples were not multi-region, leaving intratumor heterogeneity unexcluded.

Some clones are missing from TCRdb's copy, which holds only in-frame ones; the method was immunoSEQ multiplex PCR. The table lists tens of thousands of clones, around 86% of them singletons. Of note for this clone: The antigen remains unidentified.

Here the sequenced sample was peripheral blood, taken before any cancer treatment. The receptor's source is a male donor older than 55 with stage III squamous cell lung carcinoma. This chain uses TRBV11-1 with TRBJ2-5; 13 positions match TRBD2. The CDR3 here is CASSVGLAGQETQYF. In DNA form, the CDR3 reads TGTGCCAGCAGCGTGGGACTAGCGGGGCAAGAGACCCAGTACTTC.